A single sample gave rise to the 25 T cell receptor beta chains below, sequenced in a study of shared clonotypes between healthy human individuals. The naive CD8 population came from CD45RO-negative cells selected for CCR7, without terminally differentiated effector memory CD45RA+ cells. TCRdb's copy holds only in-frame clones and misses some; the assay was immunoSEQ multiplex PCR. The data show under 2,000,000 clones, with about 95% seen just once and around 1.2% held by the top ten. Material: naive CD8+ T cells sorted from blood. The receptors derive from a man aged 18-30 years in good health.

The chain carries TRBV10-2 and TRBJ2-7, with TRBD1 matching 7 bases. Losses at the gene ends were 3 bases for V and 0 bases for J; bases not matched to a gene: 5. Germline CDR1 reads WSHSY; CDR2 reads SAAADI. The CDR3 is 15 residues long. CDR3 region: CASSELQGSSYEQYF. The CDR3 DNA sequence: TGCGCCAGCAGTGAATTACAGGGGAGCTCCTACGAGCAGTACTTC.

The CDR3 region has the DNA TGTGCCAGCAGCCAGGGAGCGTGGGAGACCCAGTACTTC. Translation gives CASSQGAWETQYF. This sequence joins TRBV25-1 and TRBJ2-5; the D gene could be TRBD1 or TRBD2 (5 bases each). Trimming shortened V by 6 bases and J by 5 bases, and 13 bases separated the two germline ends. This CDR3 region has 13 residues. The V gene's germline CDR1 is MGHDK and CDR2 SYGVNS.

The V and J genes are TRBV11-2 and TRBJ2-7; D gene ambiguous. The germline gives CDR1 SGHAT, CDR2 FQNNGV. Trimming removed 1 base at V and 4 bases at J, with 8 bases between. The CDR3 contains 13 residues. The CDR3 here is CASSLVVLYEQYF. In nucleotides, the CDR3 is TGTGCCAGCAGCTTAGTAGTGCTTTACGAGCAGTACTTC.

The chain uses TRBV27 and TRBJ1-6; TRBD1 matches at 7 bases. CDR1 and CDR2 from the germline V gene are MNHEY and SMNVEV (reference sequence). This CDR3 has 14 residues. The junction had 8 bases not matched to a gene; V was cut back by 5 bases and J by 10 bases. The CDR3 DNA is TGTGCCAGCAGTCTCCGGGACAGCCGATCACCCCTCCACTTT. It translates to CASSLRDSRSPLHF.

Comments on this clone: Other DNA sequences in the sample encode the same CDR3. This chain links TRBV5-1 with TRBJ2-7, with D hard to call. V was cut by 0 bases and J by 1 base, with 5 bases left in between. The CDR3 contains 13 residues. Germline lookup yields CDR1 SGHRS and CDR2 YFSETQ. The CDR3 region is CASSLELSYEQYF. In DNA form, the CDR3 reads TGCGCCAGCAGCTTGGAACTTTCCTACGAGCAGTACTTC.

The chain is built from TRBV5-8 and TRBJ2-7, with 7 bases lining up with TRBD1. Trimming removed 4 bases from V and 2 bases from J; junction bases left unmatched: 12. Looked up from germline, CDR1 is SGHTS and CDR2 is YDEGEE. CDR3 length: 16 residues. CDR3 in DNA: TGTGCCAGCAGCCCCACCAGGGACAGACCTACCTACGAGCAGTACTTC. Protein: CASSPTRDRPTYEQYF.

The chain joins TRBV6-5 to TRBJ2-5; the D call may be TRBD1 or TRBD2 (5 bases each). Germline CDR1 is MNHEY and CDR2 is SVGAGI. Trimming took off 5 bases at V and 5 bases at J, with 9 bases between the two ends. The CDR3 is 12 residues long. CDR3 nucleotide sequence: TGTGCCAGCAGTCCCGAGGGGGAGACCCAGTACTTC. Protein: CASSPEGETQYF.

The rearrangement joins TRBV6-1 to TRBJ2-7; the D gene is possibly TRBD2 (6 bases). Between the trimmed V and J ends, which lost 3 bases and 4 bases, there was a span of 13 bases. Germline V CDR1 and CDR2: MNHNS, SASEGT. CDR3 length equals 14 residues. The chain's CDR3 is CASSDLAGNYEQYF. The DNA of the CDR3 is TGTGCCAGCAGTGACTTGGCGGGAAATTACGAGCAGTACTTC.

DNA of the CDR3: TGCAGTGCTATAGCAGTTACGCAGTATTTT. It is translated as CSAIAVTQYF. V usage is TRBV20-1 and J usage is TRBJ2-3; no definite D call. Trimming took 4 bases from V and 8 from J, leaving 7 bases between them. The CDR3 covers 10 residues. Germline V lookup: CDR1 DFQATT, CDR2 SNEGSKA (reference sequence).

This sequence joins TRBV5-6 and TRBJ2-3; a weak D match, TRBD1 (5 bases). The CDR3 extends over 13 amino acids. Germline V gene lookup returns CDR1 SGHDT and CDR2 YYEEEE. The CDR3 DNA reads TGTGCTGGGGCGGCGGCAGCCACAGATACGCAGTATTTT. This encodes CAGAAAATDTQYF.

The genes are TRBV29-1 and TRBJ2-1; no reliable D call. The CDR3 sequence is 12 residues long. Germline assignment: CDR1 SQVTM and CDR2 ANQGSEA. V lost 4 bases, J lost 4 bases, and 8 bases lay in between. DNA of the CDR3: TGCAGCGTTGTTACGATATACAATGAGCAGTTCTTC. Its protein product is CSVVTIYNEQFF.

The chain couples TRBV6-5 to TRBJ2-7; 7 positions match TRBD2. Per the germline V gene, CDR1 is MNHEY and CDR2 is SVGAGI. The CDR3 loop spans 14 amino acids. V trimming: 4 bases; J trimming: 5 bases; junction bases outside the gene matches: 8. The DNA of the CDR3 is TGTGCCAGCAGTTTACCAGGGAGGGCCCACGAGCAGTACTTC. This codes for CASSLPGRAHEQYF.

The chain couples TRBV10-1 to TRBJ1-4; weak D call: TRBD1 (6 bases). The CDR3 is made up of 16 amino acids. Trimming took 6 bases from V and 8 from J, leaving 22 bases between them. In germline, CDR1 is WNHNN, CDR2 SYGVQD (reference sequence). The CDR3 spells CASSRTASSRREKLFF. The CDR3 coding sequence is TGCGCCAGCAGCCGGACAGCCTCCTCTCGGAGGGAAAAACTGTTTTTT.

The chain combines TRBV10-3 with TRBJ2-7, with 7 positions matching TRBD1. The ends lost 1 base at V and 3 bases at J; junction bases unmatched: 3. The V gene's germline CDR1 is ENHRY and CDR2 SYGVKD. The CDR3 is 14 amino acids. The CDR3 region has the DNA TGTGCCATCAGTGAGTTAGGGACAGTCTACGAGCAGTACTTC. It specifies CAISELGTVYEQYF.

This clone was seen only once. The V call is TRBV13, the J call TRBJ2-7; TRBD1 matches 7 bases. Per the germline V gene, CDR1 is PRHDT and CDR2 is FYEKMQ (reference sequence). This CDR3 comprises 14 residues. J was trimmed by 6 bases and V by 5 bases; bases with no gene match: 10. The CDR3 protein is CASSLSPRQGEQYF. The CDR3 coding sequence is TGTGCCAGCAGCCTCTCCCCCAGACAGGGCGAGCAGTACTTC.

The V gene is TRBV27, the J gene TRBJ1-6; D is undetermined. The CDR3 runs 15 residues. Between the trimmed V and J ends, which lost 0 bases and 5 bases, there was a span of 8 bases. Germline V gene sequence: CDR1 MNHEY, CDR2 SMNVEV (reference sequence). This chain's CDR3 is CASSLSGGNNSPLHF. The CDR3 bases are TGTGCCAGCAGTTTATCGGGAGGGAATAATTCACCCCTCCACTTT.

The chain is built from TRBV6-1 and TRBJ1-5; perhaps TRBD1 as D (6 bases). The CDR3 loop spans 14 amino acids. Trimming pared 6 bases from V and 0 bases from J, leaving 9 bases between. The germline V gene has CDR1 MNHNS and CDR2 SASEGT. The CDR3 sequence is CASRGDISNQPQHF. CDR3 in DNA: TGTGCCAGCAGAGGGGACATTAGCAATCAGCCCCAGCATTTT.

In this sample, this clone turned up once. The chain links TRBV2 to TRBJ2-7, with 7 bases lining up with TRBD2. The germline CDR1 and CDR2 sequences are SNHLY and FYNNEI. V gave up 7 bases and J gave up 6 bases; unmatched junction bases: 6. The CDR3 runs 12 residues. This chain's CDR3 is CASNAGEIEQYF. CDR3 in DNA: TGTGCCAGCAATGCGGGAGAAATCGAGCAGTACTTC.

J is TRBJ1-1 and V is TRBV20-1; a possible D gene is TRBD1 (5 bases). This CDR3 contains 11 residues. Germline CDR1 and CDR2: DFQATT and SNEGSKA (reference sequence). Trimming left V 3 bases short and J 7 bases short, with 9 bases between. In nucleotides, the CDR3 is TGCAGTGCTAGTGAGGGACTTGAAGCTTTCTTT. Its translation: CSASEGLEAFF.

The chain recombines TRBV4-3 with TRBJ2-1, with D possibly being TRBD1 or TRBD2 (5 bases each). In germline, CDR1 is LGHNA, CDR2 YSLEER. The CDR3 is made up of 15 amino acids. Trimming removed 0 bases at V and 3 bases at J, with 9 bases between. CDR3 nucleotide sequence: TGCGCCAGCAGCCAAGATGGGACGAACTACAATGAGCAGTTCTTC. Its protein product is CASSQDGTNYNEQFF.

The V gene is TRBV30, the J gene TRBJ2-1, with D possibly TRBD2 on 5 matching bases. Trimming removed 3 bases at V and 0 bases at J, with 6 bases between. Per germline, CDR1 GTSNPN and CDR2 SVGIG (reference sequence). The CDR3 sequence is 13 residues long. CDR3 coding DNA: TGTGCCTGGAGGGAGGACTCCTACAATGAGCAGTTCTTC. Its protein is CAWREDSYNEQFF.

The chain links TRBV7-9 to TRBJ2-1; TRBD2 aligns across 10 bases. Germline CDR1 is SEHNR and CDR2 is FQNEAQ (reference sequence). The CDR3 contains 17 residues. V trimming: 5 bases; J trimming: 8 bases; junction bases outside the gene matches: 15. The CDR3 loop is CASSPPGLALQVDEQFF. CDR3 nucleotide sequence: TGTGCCAGCAGCCCTCCGGGACTAGCGCTTCAAGTGGATGAGCAGTTCTTC.

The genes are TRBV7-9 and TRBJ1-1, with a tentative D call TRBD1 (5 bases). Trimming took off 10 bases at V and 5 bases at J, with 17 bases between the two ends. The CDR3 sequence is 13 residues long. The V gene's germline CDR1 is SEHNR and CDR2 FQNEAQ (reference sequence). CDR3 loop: CATLGSGGTEAFF. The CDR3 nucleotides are TGTGCCACCTTAGGCAGCGGGGGGACTGAAGCTTTCTTT.

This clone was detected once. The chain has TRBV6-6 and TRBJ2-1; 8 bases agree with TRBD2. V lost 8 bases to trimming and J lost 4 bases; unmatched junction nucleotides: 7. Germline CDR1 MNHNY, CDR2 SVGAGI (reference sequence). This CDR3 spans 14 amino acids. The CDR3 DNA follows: TGTGCCAGCCGGGAGGGGATTCTTTACAATGAGCAGTTCTTC. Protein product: CASREGILYNEQFF.

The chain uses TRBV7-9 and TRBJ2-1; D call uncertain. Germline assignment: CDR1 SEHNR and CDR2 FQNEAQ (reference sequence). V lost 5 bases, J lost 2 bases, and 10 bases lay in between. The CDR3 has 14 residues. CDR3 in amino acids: CASSRFQPYNEQFF. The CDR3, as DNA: TGTGCCAGCAGCCGATTTCAACCCTACAATGAGCAGTTCTTC. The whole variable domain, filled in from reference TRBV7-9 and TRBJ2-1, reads DTGVSQNPRHKITKRGQNVTFRCDPISEHNRLYWYRQTLGQGPEFLTYFQNEAQLEKSRLLSDRFSAERPKGSFSTLEIQRTEQGDSAMYLCASSRFQPYNEQFFGPGTRLTVL.